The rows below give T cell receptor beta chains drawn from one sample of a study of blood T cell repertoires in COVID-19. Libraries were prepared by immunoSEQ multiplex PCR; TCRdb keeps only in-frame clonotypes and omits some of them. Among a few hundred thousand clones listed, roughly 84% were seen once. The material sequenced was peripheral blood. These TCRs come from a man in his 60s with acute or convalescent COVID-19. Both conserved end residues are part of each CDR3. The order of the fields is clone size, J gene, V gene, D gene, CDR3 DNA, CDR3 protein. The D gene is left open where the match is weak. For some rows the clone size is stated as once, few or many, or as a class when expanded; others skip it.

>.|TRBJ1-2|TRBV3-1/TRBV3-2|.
TGTGCCAGCAGCCGCGGGCTTAACTATGGCTACACCTTC
CASSRGLNYGYTF
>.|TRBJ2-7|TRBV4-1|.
TGCGCCAGCAGCCAAGTGTTTGGGCTCCCCCAACAGCAGTACTTC
CASSQVFGLPQQQYF
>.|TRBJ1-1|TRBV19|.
TGTGCCAGTAGACAAGGGAGCACTGAAGCTTTCTTT
CASRQGSTEAFF
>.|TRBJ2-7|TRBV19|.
TGTGCCAGTAGTCTTAGACAGGACTACGAGCAGTACTTC
CASSLRQDYEQYF
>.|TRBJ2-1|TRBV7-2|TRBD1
TGTGCCAGCAGCATAACACAGGGGGCAAGTGAGCAGTTCTTC
CASSITQGASEQFF
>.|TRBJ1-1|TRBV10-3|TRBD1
TGTGCCATCACGGGGGCAGGGGGGAACACTGAAGCTTTCTTT
CAITGAGGNTEAFF
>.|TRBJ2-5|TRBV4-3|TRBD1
TGCGCCAGCAGCCAAGATAGGACAGGGAAAGAGACCCAGTACTTC
CASSQDRTGKETQYF
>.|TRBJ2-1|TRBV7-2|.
TGTGCCAGCAGCTTACAGGGGAATGAGCAGTTCTTC
CASSLQGNEQFF
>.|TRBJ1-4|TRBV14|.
TGTGCCAGCAGTCTACAGGTTGCAACTAATGAAAAACTGTTTTTT
CASSLQVATNEKLFF
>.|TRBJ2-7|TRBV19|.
TGTGCCAGTAGTATCTTTGGCCAGGGAACCTACGAGCAGTACTTC
CASSIFGQGTYEQYF
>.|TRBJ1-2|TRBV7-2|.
TGTGCCAGCAGTATCGACGGGGGTAACTATGGCTACACCTTC
CASSIDGGNYGYTF
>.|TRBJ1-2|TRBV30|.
TGTGCCTGGAGTAAGAGTTATGGCTACACCTTC
CAWSKSYGYTF
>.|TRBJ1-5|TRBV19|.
TGTGCCAGTAGTCCGCGGGTTGTGGGGGCGACGGTGAAGCTGCCCCAGCATTTT
CASSPRVVGATVKLPQHF
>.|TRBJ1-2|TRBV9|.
TGTGCCAGCAGCGTAGCCACAGGGTCCCTCTATGGCTACACCTTC
CASSVATGSLYGYTF
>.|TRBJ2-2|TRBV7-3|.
TGTGCCAGCAGCTTAATAGGAGCCGGGGAGCTGTTTTTT
CASSLIGAGELFF
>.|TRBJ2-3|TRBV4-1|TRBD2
TGCGCCAGCAGCCACCCCGGGACTAGCGGCACAGATACGCAGTATTTT
CASSHPGTSGTDTQYF
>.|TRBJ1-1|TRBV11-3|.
TGTGCCAGCAGCTTAGACAGGTTGAGTGAAGCTTTCTTT
CASSLDRLSEAFF
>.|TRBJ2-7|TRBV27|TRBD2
TGTGCCAGCAGTCCATTAGCGGGAGCGGTCCACGAGCAGTACTTC
CASSPLAGAVHEQYF
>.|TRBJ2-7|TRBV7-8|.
TGTGCCAGCAGCTTAGCTCCGGCAGGGGACTACGAGCAGTACTTC
CASSLAPAGDYEQYF
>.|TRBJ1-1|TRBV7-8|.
TGTGCCAGCAGCTTGAAGCCAGGGTCTGTTGAAGCTTTCTTT
CASSLKPGSVEAFF
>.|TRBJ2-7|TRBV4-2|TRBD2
TGTGCCAGCAGCCAAGACCAAAGCGGGAGCAGATACGAGCAGTACTTC
CASSQDQSGSRYEQYF
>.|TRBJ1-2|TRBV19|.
TGTGCCAGTAGTATAGCCGGAGCACCTAGGGGCTACACCTTC
CASSIAGAPRGYTF
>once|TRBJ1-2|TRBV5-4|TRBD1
TGTGCCAGCACCCTACAGGGGGCGTATGGCTACACCTTC
CASTLQGAYGYTF
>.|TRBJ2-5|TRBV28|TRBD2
TGTGCCAGCAGCCCTCATCTAGCGGGGGGAGAGACCCAGTACTTC
CASSPHLAGGETQYF
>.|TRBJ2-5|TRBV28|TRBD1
TGTGCCAGCAGTTCGGGACAGGGGACGCAAGAGACCCAGTACTTC
CASSSGQGTQETQYF
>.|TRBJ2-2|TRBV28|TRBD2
TGTGCCAGCAGTTTACCGGGACTACCGAACACCGGGGAGCTGTTTTTT
CASSLPGLPNTGELFF
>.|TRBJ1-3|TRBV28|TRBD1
TGTGCCAGCAGTCCCACGGGACAGCTCCTCTCTGGAAACACCATATATTTT
CASSPTGQLLSGNTIYF
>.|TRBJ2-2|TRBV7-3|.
TGTGCCAGCAGCTTAATGGAGGGGACCGGGGAGCTGTTTTTT
CASSLMEGTGELFF
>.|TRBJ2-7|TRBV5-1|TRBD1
TGCGCCAGCAGCTTGGTAGGCGGACAGGGTGACTACGAGCAGTACTTC
CASSLVGGQGDYEQYF
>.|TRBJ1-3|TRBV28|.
TGTGCCAGCCTCCGGGACTCTGGAAACACCATATATTTT
CASLRDSGNTIYF
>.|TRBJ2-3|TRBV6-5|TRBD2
TGTGCCAGCAACCGGGGGGACACAGATACGCAGTATTTT
CASNRGDTDTQYF
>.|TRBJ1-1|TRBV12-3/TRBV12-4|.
TGTGCCAGCAGTTCCACAGCCAACACTGAAGCTTTCTTT
CASSSTANTEAFF
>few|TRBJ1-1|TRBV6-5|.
TGTGCCAGCAGTTCTTCAAGCAGGGGCCCCAATACTGAAGCTTTCTTT
CASSSSSRGPNTEAFF
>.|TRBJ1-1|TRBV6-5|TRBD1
TGTGCCAGCAGTCAGGGGGCTGGGACTGAAGCTTTCTTT
CASSQGAGTEAFF
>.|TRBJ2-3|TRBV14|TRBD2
TGTGCCAGCAGTCCGGGACTAGCGGGGGTCACGCAGTATTTT
CASSPGLAGVTQYF
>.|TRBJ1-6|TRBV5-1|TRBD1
TGCGCCAGCAGCACCGGACAGGGGGCAACTTATAATTCACCCCTCCACTTT
CASSTGQGATYNSPLHF
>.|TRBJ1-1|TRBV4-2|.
TGTGCCAGCAGCCAAGATGGGGGGATGGGCACTGAAGCTTTCTTT
CASSQDGGMGTEAFF
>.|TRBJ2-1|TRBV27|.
TGTGCCAGCAGTTTACGCGCAGGAAACTCCTACAATGAGCAGTTCTTC
CASSLRAGNSYNEQFF
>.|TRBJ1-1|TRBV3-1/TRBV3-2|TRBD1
TGTGCCAGCAGCCAAGTTGACAGGGTTTTTGAAGCTTTCTTT
CASSQVDRVFEAFF
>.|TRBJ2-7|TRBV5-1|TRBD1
TGCGCCAGCAGCTTGAGGGACAGAGCCTACGAGCAGTACTTC
CASSLRDRAYEQYF
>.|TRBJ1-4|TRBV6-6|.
TGTGCCAGCAGTTACAGGGGCATTGATGAAAAACTGTTTTTT
CASSYRGIDEKLFF
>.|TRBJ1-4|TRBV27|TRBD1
TGTGCCAGCAGACCGAGACAGGGGGGGGGAGAAAAACTGTTTTTT
CASRPRQGGGEKLFF
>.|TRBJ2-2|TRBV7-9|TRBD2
TGTGCCAGCAGCTTAGCGAGGCTAGCGGGAGAGGAGCTGTTTTTT
CASSLARLAGEELFF
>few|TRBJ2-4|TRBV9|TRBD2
TGTGCCAGCAGCGTGCGGGGGGAAAACATTCAGTACTTC
CASSVRGENIQYF
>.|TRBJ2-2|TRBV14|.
TGTGCCAGCAGCCAGGCTAGAAGCCCGAACACCGGGGAGCTGTTTTTT
CASSQARSPNTGELFF
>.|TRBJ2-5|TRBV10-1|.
TGCGCCAGCAGTGAAGGGGGAGCCCAAGAGACCCAGTACTTC
CASSEGGAQETQYF
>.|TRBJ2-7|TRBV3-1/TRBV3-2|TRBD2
TGTGCCAGCAGCCAAACGGAGGGACTAGCTTCTCGGGAGCAGTACTTC
CASSQTEGLASREQYF
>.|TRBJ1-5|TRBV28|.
TGTGCCAGCAGTTTAGGGACTCCCGAGGGACAGCCCCAGCATTTT
CASSLGTPEGQPQHF
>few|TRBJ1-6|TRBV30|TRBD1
TGTGCCCGATCGACAGGGCGATCACCCCTCCACTTT
CARSTGRSPLHF
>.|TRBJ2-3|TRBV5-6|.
TGTGCCAGCAGCTTCGGGACTAGCACAGATACGCAGTATTTT
CASSFGTSTDTQYF